Each of the 2 T cell receptor delta chains below was sequenced from the same sample in a study of TRDV2 sequences in healthy donors. TCRdb reanalysed the PCR reads with CATT. The table lists over 2,000 delta-chain clones, around 60% of them singletons, with approximately 15% in the top ten. The material sequenced was Vd2+ gamma-delta T cells from blood. The receptor set was obtained from a human donor in good health.

The chain recombines TRDV2 with TRDJ1; 11 bases fit TRDD3. The J segment lost 10 bases and the V segment lost 3 bases, leaving 9 bases of the junction unmatched. The CDR3 length is 14 residues. Germline V gene data show CDR1 as GEAIGNYY and CDR2 as EKD. The CDR3 nucleotides are TGTGCCTGTGACGCCGTACTGGGGGATAAAGGACTCATCTTT. The encoded protein is CACDAVLGDKGLIF.

The rearrangement links TRDV2 to TRDJ1, with 7 positions matching TRDD3. The CDR3 consists of 17 residues. V lost 4 bases to trimming and J lost 0 bases; unmatched junction nucleotides: 13. CDR1 is GEAIGNYY, CDR2 EKD, per germline. The CDR3 coding sequence is TGTGCCTGTGAGCGACTGGGGACAGACGGATACACCGATAAACTCATCTTT. This sequence encodes CACERLGTDGYTDKLIF.